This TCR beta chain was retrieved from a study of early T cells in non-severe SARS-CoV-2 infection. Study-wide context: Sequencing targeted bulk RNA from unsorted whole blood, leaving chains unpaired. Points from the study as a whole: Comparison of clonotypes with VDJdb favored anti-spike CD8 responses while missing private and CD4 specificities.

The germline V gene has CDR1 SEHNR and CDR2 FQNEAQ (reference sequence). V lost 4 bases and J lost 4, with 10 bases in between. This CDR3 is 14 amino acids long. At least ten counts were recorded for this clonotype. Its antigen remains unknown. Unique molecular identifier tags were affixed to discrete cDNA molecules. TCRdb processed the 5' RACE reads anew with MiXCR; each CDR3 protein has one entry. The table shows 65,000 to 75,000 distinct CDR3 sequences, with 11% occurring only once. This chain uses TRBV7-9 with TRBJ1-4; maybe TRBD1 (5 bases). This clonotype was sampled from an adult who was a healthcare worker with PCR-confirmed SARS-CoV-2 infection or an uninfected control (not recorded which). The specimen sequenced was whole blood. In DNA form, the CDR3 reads TGTGCCAGCAGCTCCGGGACGGTTAATGAAAAACTGTTTTTT. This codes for CASSSGTVNEKLFF.